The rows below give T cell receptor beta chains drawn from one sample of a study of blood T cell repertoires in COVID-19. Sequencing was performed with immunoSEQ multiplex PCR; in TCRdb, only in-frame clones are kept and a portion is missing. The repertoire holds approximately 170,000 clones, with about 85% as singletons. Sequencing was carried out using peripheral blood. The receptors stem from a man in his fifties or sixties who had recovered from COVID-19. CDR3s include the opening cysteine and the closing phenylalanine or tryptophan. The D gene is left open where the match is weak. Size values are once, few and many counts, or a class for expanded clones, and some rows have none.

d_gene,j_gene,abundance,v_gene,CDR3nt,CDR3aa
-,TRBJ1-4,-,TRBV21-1,TGTGCCAGCAGCAAAGGGACAGGGGAGGCGTTTGCAACTAATGAAAAACTGTTTTTT,CASSKGTGEAFATNEKLFF
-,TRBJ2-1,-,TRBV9,TGTGCCAGCAGCGTAGGAGGTGCGAGCTCCTACAATGAGCAGTTCTTC,CASSVGGASSYNEQFF
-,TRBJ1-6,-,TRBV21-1,TGTGCCAGCAGCTCCCGGGACAGGGCGAGGTATAATTCACCCCTCCACTTT,CASSSRDRARYNSPLHF
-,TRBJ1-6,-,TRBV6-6,TGTGCCAGCAGTCGACGAGGGCAGTTAGATAATTCACCCCTCCACTTT,CASSRRGQLDNSPLHF
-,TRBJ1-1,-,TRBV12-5,TGTGCTAGTGGTTTGGCTCCACTTAGTGAAGCTTTCTTT,CASGLAPLSEAFF
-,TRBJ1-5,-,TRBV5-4,TGTGCCAGCAGCTTGGGGACGGCCTCAGGGGAGCCCCAGCATTTT,CASSLGTASGEPQHF
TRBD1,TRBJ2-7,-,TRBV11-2,TGTGCCAGCAGCTCCACAGGGGCGAATGTTCCCTACGAGCAGTACTTC,CASSSTGANVPYEQYF
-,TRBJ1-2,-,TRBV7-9,TGCGCCAGCAGCTTAGGGGGGGGCCTTAATAGCATTTATGGCTACACCTTC,CASSLGGGLNSIYGYTF
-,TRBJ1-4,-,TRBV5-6,TGTGCCAGCAGCTCTTTAGGGGGAAGGGCACTGTTTTTT,CASSSLGGRALFF
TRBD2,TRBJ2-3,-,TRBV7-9,TGTGCCAGCAGCTCGCCTGCGGGGGGGTCCACAGATACGCAGTATTTT,CASSSPAGGSTDTQYF
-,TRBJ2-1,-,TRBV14,TGTGCCAGCGGCAGGAGGAATGAGCAGTTCTTC,CASGRRNEQFF
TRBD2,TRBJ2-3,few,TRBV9,TGTGCCAGCAGCGTAAGCGGGGGGCTCTTAGGGGATACGCAGTATTTT,CASSVSGGLLGDTQYF
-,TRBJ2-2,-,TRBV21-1,TGTGCCAGCAGCAAAGGGGCAGGGCACCTTCCCTCCGGGACCGGGGAGCTGTTTTTT,CASSKGAGHLPSGTGELFF
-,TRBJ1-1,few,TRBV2,TGTGCCAGCAGTCCTCAGGGGATCGACACTGAAGCTTTCTTT,CASSPQGIDTEAFF
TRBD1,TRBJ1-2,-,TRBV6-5,TGTGCCAGCAGTTCCGGGACAGGGGACGGCTACACCTTC,CASSSGTGDGYTF
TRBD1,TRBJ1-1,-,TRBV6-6,TGTGCCAGCAGACGACAGGGAAACACTGAAGCTTTCTTT,CASRRQGNTEAFF
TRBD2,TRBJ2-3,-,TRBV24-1,TGTGCCACCAGTGATTCCGGAGCGGGGGGAGCTACAGATACGCAGTATTTT,CATSDSGAGGATDTQYF
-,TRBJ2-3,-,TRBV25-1,TGTGCCAGCAGTCCCCTAGGTGGCTGGGTGCAGTATTTT,CASSPLGGWVQYF
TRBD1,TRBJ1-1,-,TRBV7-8,TGTGCCAGCAGCTTCGGGACAGGGGGCTACACTGAAGCTTTCTTT,CASSFGTGGYTEAFF
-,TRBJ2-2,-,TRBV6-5,TGTGCCAGCGAGAGAGGGGACATAAGCGGGGAGCTGTTTTTT,CASERGDISGELFF
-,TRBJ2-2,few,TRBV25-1,TGTGCCAGCAGGAGGAGGGAGAACACCGGGGAGCTGTTTTTT,CASRRRENTGELFF
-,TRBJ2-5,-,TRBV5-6,TGTGCCAGCAGCTTGGTCGCGGGGGAGACCCAGTACTTC,CASSLVAGETQYF
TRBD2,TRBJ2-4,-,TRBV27,TGTGCCAGCAGTTTCGGGGCTAGCGGGGGGGAACAAAACATTCAGTACTTC,CASSFGASGGEQNIQYF
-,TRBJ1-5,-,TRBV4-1,TGCGCCAGCAGCCCATCTGGGGGGAACGGCAATCAGCCCCAGCATTTT,CASSPSGGNGNQPQHF
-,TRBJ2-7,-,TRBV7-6,TGTGCCAGCAGCTTAGCTAAAAACTACGAGCAGTACTTC,CASSLAKNYEQYF
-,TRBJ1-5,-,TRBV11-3,TGTGCCAGCAGCTTAGCCGATGCCGCGGACAGACATAGCAATCAGCCCCAGCATTTT,CASSLADAADRHSNQPQHF
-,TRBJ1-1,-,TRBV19,TGTGCCAGTAGTATAGGGGCCAGGAACACTGAAGCTTTCTTT,CASSIGARNTEAFF
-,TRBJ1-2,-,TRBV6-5,TGTGCCAGCACAATACTGGGGCGGTCATATGGCTACACCTTC,CASTILGRSYGYTF
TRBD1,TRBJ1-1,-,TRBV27,TGTGCCAGCAGTCTCTCGGGGACAGACACTGAAGCTTTCTTT,CASSLSGTDTEAFF
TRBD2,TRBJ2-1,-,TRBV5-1,TGCGCCAGCGGCGGGGGGGCCTTGGACAATGAGCAGTTCTTC,CASGGGALDNEQFF
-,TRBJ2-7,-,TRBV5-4,TGTGCCAGCAGCTTTCAAGGGGGCTACGAGCAGTACTTC,CASSFQGGYEQYF
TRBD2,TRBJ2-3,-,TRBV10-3,TGTGCCATCAGTGCTGGGACTAGCGGGGGGGCGGCAGATACGCAGTATTTT,CAISAGTSGGAADTQYF
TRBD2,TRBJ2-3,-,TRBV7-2,TGTGCCAGCAGCTTGGGGACTAGCGGGGGCACAGATACGCAGTATTTT,CASSLGTSGGTDTQYF
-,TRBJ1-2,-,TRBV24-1,TGTGCCACCAGTGATTTACCGGGAAACTATGGCTACACCTTC,CATSDLPGNYGYTF
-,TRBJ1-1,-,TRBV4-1,TGCGCCAGCAGCCAAGGCGGGGGGGCGATTGAAGCTTTCTTT,CASSQGGGAIEAFF
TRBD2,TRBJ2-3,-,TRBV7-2,TGTGCCAGCAGCTCAGGACTAGCCTCAGATACGCAGTATTTT,CASSSGLASDTQYF
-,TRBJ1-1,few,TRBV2,TGTGCCAGCACTGCAGGTTCGAACACTGAAGCTTTCTTT,CASTAGSNTEAFF
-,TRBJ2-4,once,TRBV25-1,TGTGCTGCCGCTCAGGGAAACATTCAGTACTTC,CAAAQGNIQYF
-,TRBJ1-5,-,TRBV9,TGTGCCAGCAGCCCCGCCCCGGATCAGCCCCAGCATTTT,CASSPAPDQPQHF